What follows describes a single T cell receptor beta chain. The data stem from a study of T cell changes during pregnancy in multiple sclerosis. Here immunoSEQ multiplex PCR was the method, and the copy in TCRdb shows in-frame clones only, minus some. The repertoire consists of about 30,000 clones, with 90% occurring once and the leading ten covering roughly 0.42%. Germline V gene sequence: CDR1 LNHDA, CDR2 SQIVND (reference sequence). The CDR3 consists of 15 residues. V shed 0 bases and J 0 bases; nucleotides not matched to a gene: 1. The receptor's source is a female donor in good health, enrolled as a control in a pregnancy study. The source was CD4+ T cells from peripheral blood mononuclear cells, collected in the second trimester of pregnancy. The chain couples TRBV19 to TRBJ2-7, with 8 bases fitting TRBD1. The CDR3 loop reads CASSIEQGDSYEQYF. CDR3 DNA: TGTGCCAGTAGTATAGAACAGGGGGACTCCTACGAGCAGTACTTC.